These 28 T cell receptor beta chains originate from one sample sequenced in a study of OX40 agonist ivuxolimab in advanced cancers. Sequenced by immunoSEQ multiplex PCR; TCRdb stores in-frame clones only, minus some. The repertoire holds more than 95,000 clones, with around 90% as singletons. The specimen was CD4+ or CD8+ T cells sorted from blood, collected in a trial of the OX40 agonist ivuxolimab. These receptors were collected from an adult with an advanced solid tumor such as melanoma, head and neck, liver or kidney cancer.

J is TRBJ2-7 and V is TRBV7-2; possibly TRBD2 for D (5 bases). Deletions cut 2 bases from V and 5 bases from J, with 13 bases between. The CDR3 runs 14 residues. The germline CDR1 and CDR2 sequences are SGHTA and FQGNSA. In nucleotides, the CDR3 is TGTGCCAGCAGCTTAACCCGGGCAGCGGACGAGCAGTACTTC. It yields the protein CASSLTRAADEQYF.

This chain uses TRBV7-9 with TRBJ2-5; D perhaps matches TRBD1 (6 bases). The CDR3 spans 15 residues. V was shortened by 4 bases and J by 4 bases, with 16 bases between the two germline ends. Germline V gene lookup returns CDR1 SEHNR and CDR2 FQNEAQ (reference sequence). The CDR3 here is CASSSGQLEGETQYF. The CDR3 region has the DNA TGTGCCAGCAGCTCAGGACAGTTAGAGGGAGAGACCCAGTACTTC.

This clone was observed once. The rearrangement uses TRBV7-3 and TRBJ2-6; TRBD1 aligns across 8 bases. With 5 bases clipped from V and 6 bases from J, the junction kept 3 bases outside the gene matches. The CDR3 sequence is 14 residues long. Germline CDR1 SGHTA, CDR2 FQGTGA. CDR3 in amino acids: CASSDRGSANVLTF. The DNA of the CDR3 is TGTGCCAGCAGCGACAGGGGTTCGGCCAACGTCCTGACTTTC.

V usage is TRBV10-3 and J usage is TRBJ1-3; a weak D match, TRBD1 (6 bases). Germline CDR1 and CDR2: ENHRY and SYGVKD. The CDR3 is made up of 17 amino acids. Trimming removed 11 bases from V and 0 bases from J, with 23 bases in between. Here the CDR3 DNA reads TGTGCCTCCAGAGAGGGACATGGTGGGAACTCTGGAAACACCATATATTTT. Its translation is CASREGHGGNSGNTIYF.

This chain uses TRBV9 with TRBJ2-6, with TRBD2 as a possible D gene (6 bases). V shed 0 bases and J shed 4 bases, with 11 bases lying between them. The CDR3 length is 16 residues. The germline gives CDR1 SGDLS, CDR2 YYNGEE. In nucleotides, the CDR3 is TGTGCCAGCAGCGTAGGCGGGGCGGGAGGGGCCAACGTCCTGACTTTC. This sequence encodes CASSVGGAGGANVLTF.

This sequence joins TRBV15 and TRBJ1-2; D perhaps matches TRBD1 (5 bases). In germline, CDR1 is LNHNV, CDR2 YYDKDF (reference sequence). V was trimmed by 4 bases and J by 2 bases, leaving 14 bases between them. CDR3 length equals 15 residues. CDR3 amino acids: CATSTPEAGNYGYTF. The CDR3 DNA reads as TGTGCCACCAGCACTCCAGAGGCAGGGAACTATGGCTACACCTTC.

The chain carries TRBV9 and TRBJ1-1; D may be TRBD1 (5 bases). From germline, CDR1 is SGDLS and CDR2 YYNGEE. CDR3 size: 13 residues. Trimming took off 3 bases at V and 4 bases at J, with 10 bases between the two ends. The CDR3 DNA reads as TGTGCCAGCAGCGAAGCAGGGCTCACTGAAGCTTTCTTT. This codes for CASSEAGLTEAFF. Full variable domain (remainder filled in from reference TRBV9 and TRBJ1-1): DSGVTQTPKHLITATGQRVTLRCSPRSGDLSVYWYQQSLDQGLQFLIQYYNGEERAKGNILERFSAQQFPDLHSELNLSSLELGDSALYFCASSEAGLTEAFFGQGTRLTVV.

The rearrangement links TRBV28 to TRBJ2-2, with D possibly TRBD2 on 5 matching bases. The CDR3 consists of 15 residues. CDR1 MDHEN and CDR2 SYDVKM come from the germline V gene. V lost 3 bases and J 2 bases, leaving 10 bases between the germline ends. CDR3: CASSFLRGNTGELFF. The CDR3 DNA follows: TGTGCCAGCAGTTTTCTTCGGGGTAACACCGGGGAGCTGTTTTTT.

The chain employs TRBV28 and TRBJ1-4; no firm D call. Trimming shortened V by 8 bases and J by 0 bases, and 7 bases separated the two germline ends. CDR3 length: 13 residues. CDR1 and CDR2 (germline): MDHEN, SYDVKM. CDR3 coding DNA: TGTGCCAGCCGTCGGGCAACTAATGAAAAACTGTTTTTT. As protein: CASRRATNEKLFF.

This clone was picked up one time. V gene TRBV7-9 combines with J gene TRBJ1-1; no firm D call. The CDR3 consists of 14 residues. Trimming removed 3 bases at V and 1 base at J, with 9 bases between. Germline V lookup: CDR1 SEHNR, CDR2 FQNEAQ (reference sequence). CDR3 protein: CASSFDLPNTEAFF. The DNA for the CDR3 is TGTGCCAGCAGCTTCGACCTACCGAACACTGAAGCTTTCTTT.

V usage is TRBV14 and J usage is TRBJ1-2, with 7 bases fitting TRBD1. The germline V gene has CDR1 SGHDN and CDR2 FVKESK. The junction had 12 bases not matched to a gene; V was cut back by 3 bases and J by 8 bases. This CDR3 has 15 residues. CDR3 in amino acids: CASSHGPQGGGGYTF. The CDR3 DNA is TGTGCCAGCAGCCACGGACCACAGGGAGGGGGCGGCTACACCTTC. The entire variable domain, with the rest obtained from reference TRBV14 and TRBJ1-2, is as follows: EAGVTQFPSHSVIEKGQTVTLRCDPISGHDNLYWYRRVMGKEIKFLLHFVKESKQDESGMPNNRFLAERTGGTYSTLKVQPAELEDSGVYFCASSHGPQGGGGYTFGSGTRLTVV.

The chain links TRBV19 to TRBJ1-3, with D perhaps matching TRBD1 (5 bases). The V and J ends lost 8 bases and 0 bases respectively, with 11 bases between them. This CDR3 has 14 residues. The germline V gene encodes CDR1 LNHDA and CDR2 SQIVND (reference sequence). The CDR3 DNA follows: TGTGCCAGTGCCAAGACAGCCTCTGGAAACACCATATATTTT. This gives the protein CASAKTASGNTIYF. Based on the CDR3 plus reference TRBV19 and TRBJ1-3, the full variable domain is DGGITQSPKYLFRKEGQNVTLSCEQNLNHDAMYWYRQDPGQGLRLIYYSQIVNDFQKGDIAEGYSVSREKKESFPLTVTSAQKNPTAFYLCASAKTASGNTIYFGEGSWLTVV.

CDR3 nucleotide sequence: TGTGCCAGCAGTTACTCCGGACTAGCGGGGCCCTACGAGCAGTACTTC. Translated, it gives CASSYSGLAGPYEQYF. The rearrangement joins TRBV6-5 to TRBJ2-7; 12 positions match TRBD2. Unmatched junction bases numbered 2, after V lost 0 bases and J lost 2 bases. Germline CDR1 MNHEY, CDR2 SVGAGI. This CDR3 contains 16 residues.

This chain uses TRBV7-9 with TRBJ1-4; no clear D. V shed 1 base and J shed 5 bases, with 11 bases lying between them. The CDR3 is 15 residues long. Germline values: CDR1 SEHNR, CDR2 FQNEAQ (reference sequence). CDR3 residues: CASSLDGGKNEKLFF. CDR3 sequence (DNA): TGTGCCAGCAGCTTAGATGGAGGGAAAAATGAAAAACTGTTTTTT. Full variable domain (missing parts from reference TRBV7-9 and TRBJ1-4): DTGVSQNPRHKITKRGQNVTFRCDPISEHNRLYWYRQTLGQGPEFLTYFQNEAQLEKSRLLSDRFSAERPKGSFSTLEIQRTEQGDSAMYLCASSLDGGKNEKLFFGSGTQLSVL.

This sequence joins TRBV7-9 and TRBJ1-5, with no clear D. The germline V gene has CDR1 SEHNR and CDR2 FQNEAQ (reference sequence). CDR3 length equals 13 residues. V lost 2 bases and J 6 bases, leaving 8 bases between the germline ends. CDR3 in DNA: TGTGCCAGCAGCTTACAGGAGTCTCAGCCCCAGCATTTT. This translates into CASSLQESQPQHF.

This clone was seen a handful of times. The chain joins TRBV7-9 to TRBJ2-3; D tentatively reads TRBD1 or TRBD2 (5 bases each). The CDR3 is made up of 16 amino acids. The germline V gene encodes CDR1 SEHNR and CDR2 FQNEAQ (reference sequence). V shed 2 bases and J shed 1 base, with 13 bases lying between them. This chain's CDR3 is CASSLSGRGRTDTQYF. CDR3 DNA: TGTGCCAGCAGCTTATCCGGAAGGGGACGCACAGATACGCAGTATTTT.

V gene TRBV28 combines with J gene TRBJ2-4, with 7 positions matching TRBD1. The CDR3 spans 16 residues. V was clipped by 4 bases and J by 5 bases; unmatched bases: 11. Germline loops: CDR1 MDHEN, CDR2 SYDVKM. The CDR3: CASSSKTGLGQNIQYF. The CDR3 DNA reads TGTGCCAGCAGTTCGAAGACAGGGCTGGGGCAAAACATTCAGTACTTC.

This clone was found once. The chain uses TRBV28 and TRBJ1-1; D gene unclear. V was clipped by 7 bases and J by 1 base, with 10 bases between them. Germline CDR1 is MDHEN and CDR2 is SYDVKM. The CDR3 covers 13 residues. CDR3 nucleotide sequence: TGTGCCAGCATCGGTGGAGGGAACACTGAAGCTTTCTTT. Translation: CASIGGGNTEAFF. The variable domain in full, completed from reference TRBV28 and TRBJ1-1, reads DVKVTQSSRYLVKRTGEKVFLECVQDMDHENMFWYRQDPGLGLRLIYFSYDVKMKEKGDIPEGYSVSREKKERFSLILESASTNQTSMYLCASIGGGNTEAFFGQGTRLTVV.

The CDR3 nucleotides read TGTGCCACTTGGACAGGGGAGGACCATCAGCCCCAGCATTTT. This gives the protein CATWTGEDHQPQHF. This chain joins TRBV28 and TRBJ1-5; 9 nucleotides align to TRBD1. CDR3 length: 14 amino acids. Trimming took 10 bases from V and 5 from J; bases not matched to a gene: 9. The germline CDR1 and CDR2 sequences are MDHEN and SYDVKM.

CDR3 sequence (DNA): TGTGCCAGCAGTTCCCAGTGGGAGAACACTGAAGCTTTCTTT. Its protein is CASSSQWENTEAFF. The chain couples TRBV27 to TRBJ1-1; no reliable D call. This CDR3 contains 14 residues. Trimming left V 4 bases short and J 1 base short, with 10 bases between. Germline V gene sequence: CDR1 MNHEY, CDR2 SMNVEV (reference sequence).

The genes are TRBV7-9 and TRBJ2-7; no clear D. The CDR3 contains 13 residues. Trimming pared 1 base from V and 7 bases from J, leaving 11 bases between. In germline, CDR1 is SEHNR, CDR2 FQNEAQ (reference sequence). CDR3 coding DNA: TGTGCCAGCAGCTTAGTCTCAGTGTCTGAGCAGTACTTC. As protein: CASSLVSVSEQYF.

V and J are TRBV4-2 and TRBJ2-1; 15 nucleotides align to TRBD2. V trimming: 1 base; J trimming: 6 bases; junction bases outside the gene matches: 4. The germline V gene has CDR1 LGHNA and CDR2 YNFKEQ. CDR3 length: 17 amino acids. The CDR3 protein is CASSQVGLAGGPNEQFF. The CDR3 bases are TGTGCCAGCAGCCAAGTCGGACTAGCGGGGGGGCCCAATGAGCAGTTCTTC.

This rearrangement joins TRBV2 to TRBJ2-1, with D tentatively TRBD2 (7 bases). In germline, CDR1 is SNHLY, CDR2 FYNNEI. V was trimmed by 6 bases and J by 6 bases, leaving 12 bases between them. The CDR3 consists of 13 residues. CDR3 protein: CASRRGAGNEQFF. In DNA form, the CDR3 reads TGTGCCAGCAGACGGGGGGCTGGCAATGAGCAGTTCTTC.

This chain uses TRBV25-1 with TRBJ1-5; 9 bases are a match to TRBD1. The CDR3 is made up of 15 amino acids. Germline V CDR1 and CDR2: MGHDK, SYGVNS. Unmatched junction bases numbered 14, after V lost 6 bases and J lost 11 bases. The CDR3: CASRGSGQGPGAQHF. CDR3 in DNA: TGTGCCAGCAGAGGCTCGGGACAGGGACCAGGGGCCCAGCATTTT.

The V and J genes are TRBV4-3 and TRBJ2-3, with 15 bases aligning to TRBD2. The V gene end was trimmed by 5 bases and the J gene end by 6 bases; junction bases not matched to a gene: 6. Germline V gives CDR1 LGHNA, CDR2 YSLEER. CDR3 length: 16 residues. CDR3 loop: CASSAGLAGGKDTQYF. The CDR3 DNA sequence: TGCGCCAGCAGCGCGGGACTAGCGGGGGGCAAGGATACGCAGTATTTT.

The chain is built from TRBV19 and TRBJ2-7; D gene uncertain. V was trimmed by 6 bases and J by 3 bases, leaving 18 bases between them. CDR1 is LNHDA, CDR2 SQIVND, per germline (reference sequence). The CDR3 spans 15 residues. CDR3: CASSLDGFSLYEQYF. CDR3 DNA: TGTGCCAGTAGCCTCGATGGGTTTTCCCTCTACGAGCAGTACTTC.

The rearrangement joins TRBV5-6 to TRBJ2-1; D remains ambiguous. The V end lost 1 base, the J end lost 1 base, and 6 bases lay between the germline ends. Per germline, CDR1 SGHDT and CDR2 YYEEEE. The CDR3 extends over 14 amino acids. CDR3 amino acids: CASSLTGSYNEQFF. In nucleotides, the CDR3 is TGTGCCAGCAGCTTGACGGGTTCCTACAATGAGCAGTTCTTC.

This chain uses TRBV7-7 with TRBJ2-2; 10 bases agree with TRBD1. The CDR3 sequence is 16 residues long. Germline V gives CDR1 SSHAT, CDR2 FNYEAQ (reference sequence). With 5 bases clipped from V and 5 bases from J, the junction kept 8 bases outside the gene matches. CDR3 sequence reads: CASSRQGQGVTGELFF. CDR3 coding DNA: TGTGCCAGCAGCCGCCAAGGACAGGGGGTTACCGGGGAGCTGTTTTTT.